This TCR beta chain was recovered during a study of T cells in Graves' hyperthyroidism and ophthalmopathy. The source material, RNA transcripts, was used to amplify TCR beta CDR3 regions. First-round RT-PCR of the TCR CDR3 relied on the HTBI primer set. Each CDR3 protein gets one entry after TCRdb re-called the multiplex PCR reads with MiXCR. The sample includes 550,000 to 650,000 distinct CDR3 sequences, roughly 14% of them seen just once. Trimming cost V 0 bases and J 8 bases; bases outside gene matches: 1. From germline, CDR1 is MDHEN and CDR2 SYDVKM. The CDR3 runs 13 residues. Whole-study findings and limits: Ophthalmopathy was predicted by the model a median of approximately six months ahead of onset.

As concerns this clonotype: The antigen remains undetermined.

The TCR comes from a woman aged 30 to 39 with Graves' hyperthyroidism that later progressed to Graves' ophthalmopathy. The chain uses TRBV28 and TRBJ1-2, with TRBD1 identical over 9 bases. The source material was blood. CDR3 bases: TGTGCCAGCAGTTTATGGGGGACAGGGGGCTACACCTTC. Its protein is CASSLWGTGGYTF.